These 16 T cell receptor beta chains share one sample of origin, sequenced in a study of T cells in women clearing cervical HPV infection. Clones were read by immunoSEQ multiplex PCR, and TCRdb kept only the in-frame ones, dropping some. This repertoire comprises fewer than 30,000 clones; its ten largest clones make up 15% to 20%. What was sequenced was blood buffy coat. These receptors originate from a woman aged 18 to 75 with a cervical HPV16 infection that either progressed to CIN3+ or cleared (not recorded which).

For this clone: The CDR3 is cut off 3 residues early in the read; its end comes from the germline J gene. The V call is TRBV19, the J call TRBJ2-2, with a tentative D call TRBD1 (6 bases). Trimming shortened V by 1 base and J by 6 bases, and 12 bases separated the two germline ends. This CDR3 is 15 amino acids long. CDR1 is LNHDA and CDR2 is SQIVND in the germline V gene (reference sequence). The CDR3: CASSIGGTQAGELFF. CDR3 bases read: TGTGCCAGTAGTATAGGAGGGACACAAGCCGGGGAG. The variable domain in full, completed from reference TRBV19 and TRBJ2-2, reads DGGITQSPKYLFRKEGQNVTLSCEQNLNHDAMYWYRQDPGQGLRLIYYSQIVNDFQKGDIAEGYSVSREKKESFPLTVTSAQKNPTAFYLCASSIGGTQAGELFFGEGSRLTVL.

With respect to this clone: The CDR3 end lies 3 residues beyond the end of the read and is filled in from the germline J gene. The rearrangement joins TRBV5-1 to TRBJ2-5, with 7 bases matching TRBD1. The CDR3 is 13 amino acids. CDR1 SGHRS and CDR2 YFSETQ come from the germline V gene. J lost 4 bases, V lost 5 bases, and 5 bases had no gene match. Incomplete CDR3 DNA: TGCGCCAGCAGTGCACAGGGGACAGAGACC. It is translated as CASSAQGTET. The whole CDR3 reads CASSAQGTETQYF.

A note on this clone: Read coverage stops 3 residues before the CDR3 terminus; the germline J gene supplies the remainder. This chain links TRBV29-1 with TRBJ2-3, with 7 positions matching TRBD1. CDR1 and CDR2 from the germline V gene are SQVTM and ANQGSEA. This CDR3 region has 14 residues. The CDR3 bases that were read are TGCAGCATTTCTTTTACAGGGGTTCAAGAGACG. It yields the protein CSISFTGVQET. The complete CDR3 sequence is CSISFTGVQETQYF.

Turning to this clone: The missing CDR3 end, 3 residues past where the read stops, is filled in from the germline J gene. The chain combines TRBV2 with TRBJ2-5, with TRBD2 matching over 7 bases. V shed 4 bases and J 1 base; nucleotides not matched to a gene: 3. In germline, CDR1 is SNHLY, CDR2 FYNNEI. This CDR3 contains 14 residues. CDR3 DNA, as far as it was read: TGTGCCAGCAGTGGCCCGGGGGGCCAAGAGACC. This translates into CASSGPGGQET. The whole CDR3 sequence is CASSGPGGQETQYF.

Incomplete CDR3 DNA: TGTGCCAGCAGCCTCTTGACCAGCCCAGCAGGTACC. Residues: CASSLLTSPAGT. The full CDR3 protein reads CASSLLTSPAGTQYF. This chain connects TRBV7-9 to TRBJ2-5; D remains ambiguous. The CDR3 extends 3 residues past the end of the read, so its final part is completed from the germline J gene. Germline lookup yields CDR1 SEHNR and CDR2 FQNEAQ (reference sequence). This CDR3 has 15 amino acids.

Concerning this clone itself: The sequenced fragment ends 3 residues before the CDR3 boundary, so the rest is inferred from the germline J gene. The chain links TRBV6-2 or TRBV6-3 to TRBJ2-7, with 9 bases fitting TRBD1. Germline CDR1 MNHEY, CDR2 SVGEGT. Losses at the gene ends were 6 bases for V and 5 bases for J; bases not matched to a gene: 11. This CDR3 has 15 residues. The CDR3: CASSPPGTGTNEQYF. The DNA read from the CDR3 is TGTGCCAGCAGCCCGCCCGGGACAGGGACCAACGAG.

Turning to this clone: The CDR3 goes on 3 residues after the read ends, and that part is filled in from the germline J gene. This rearrangement joins TRBV12-3 or TRBV12-4 to TRBJ1-5, with no clear D. The CDR3 length is 16 residues. V was pared by 1 base and J by 0 bases, with 10 bases between. The CDR3 region is CASSLEAPYSNQPQHF. CDR3 DNA, as far as it was read: TGTGCCAGCAGTTTAGAGGCACCTTATAGCAATCAGCCC.

Turning to this clone: The missing CDR3 end, 3 residues past where the read stops, is filled in from the germline J gene. J is TRBJ2-1 and V is TRBV7-9, with D perhaps matching TRBD1 or TRBD2 (5 bases each). CDR3 length: 13 residues. V was trimmed by 5 bases and J by 9 bases, leaving 14 bases between them. Germline CDR1 reads SEHNR; CDR2 reads FQNEAQ (reference sequence). The CDR3 bases that were read are TGTGCCAGCAGCCGGGAAGACAGTCCTGAG. Translated: CASSREDSPE. The whole CDR3 protein is CASSREDSPEQFF.

As for this clone: The read terminates 3 residues before the CDR3 end, so the remaining end is supplied by the germline J gene. The chain carries TRBV11-2 and TRBJ2-1; D call uncertain. The germline CDR1 and CDR2 sequences are SGHAT and FQNNGV. V lost 0 bases to trimming and J lost 5 bases, with 8 bases between them. The CDR3 has 14 amino acids. Partial CDR3 DNA: TGTGCCAGCAGCTTAGATCAGTTGGACAATGAG. Its translation: CASSLDQLDNE. The full CDR3 sequence reads CASSLDQLDNEQFF.

Details on this clone: The CDR3 is cut off 3 residues early in the read; its end comes from the germline J gene. Other DNA variants within this sample encode the same CDR3. The chain has TRBV18 and TRBJ1-3, with TRBD1 as a possible D gene (6 bases). The length of the CDR3 is 17 residues. The germline V gene has CDR1 KGHSH and CDR2 LQKENI. Trimming pared 6 bases from V and 0 bases from J, leaving 18 bases between. CDR3 region: CASSPSIQGSSGNTIYF. Partial CDR3 DNA: TGTGCCAGCTCGCCCAGCATACAGGGAAGCTCTGGAAACACC.

CDR3 region: CSASTTSYEQYF. CDR3 DNA (partial): TGCAGTGCTAGCACGACAAGCTACGAG. J is TRBJ2-7 and V is TRBV20-1; D not certain. From the germline J gene comes the end of the CDR3, since the read stops 3 residues before it. The V gene's germline CDR1 is DFQATT and CDR2 SNEGSKA (reference sequence). The CDR3 consists of 12 residues. Trimming shortened V by 3 bases and J by 3 bases, and 9 bases separated the two germline ends.

To note about this clone: The read comes to an end 3 residues before the CDR3 does, leaving the germline J gene to fill in the end. The rearrangement links TRBV6-4 to TRBJ2-3; possibly TRBD1 for D (7 bases). The CDR3 is 15 amino acids. Germline assignment: CDR1 MRHNA and CDR2 SNTAGT. V was pared by 6 bases and J by 0 bases, with 13 bases between. The CDR3 DNA, read in part, is TGTGCCAGCAGCGCGGGACAGCGAAGCACAGATACG. Encoded protein: CASSAGQRSTDT. The whole CDR3 reads CASSAGQRSTDTQYF.

In the case of this clone: The read stops 3 residues short of the end of the CDR3; the missing end is completed from the germline J gene. The chain uses TRBV7-2 and TRBJ2-3, with a possible D match to TRBD1 (6 bases). This CDR3 spans 13 amino acids. Germline V lookup: CDR1 SGHTA, CDR2 FQGNSA. Trimming stripped 5 bases from V and 4 bases from J, with 10 bases between. The CDR3 region is CASSQGGADTQYF. The sequenced CDR3 bases are TGTGCCAGCAGCCAAGGGGGAGCAGATACG. Looking up the rest from reference TRBV7-2 and TRBJ2-3 gives the full variable domain: GAGVSQSPSNKVTEKGKDVELRCDPISGHTALYWYRQSLGQGLEFLIYFQGNSAPDKSGLPSDRFSAERTGGSVSTLTIQRTQQEDSAVYLCASSQGGADTQYFGPGTRLTVL.

About this clone: The read ends 3 residues shy of where the CDR3 ends; the end is completed using the germline J gene. This chain connects TRBV20-1 to TRBJ2-7; 7 bases map to TRBD1. V gave up 3 bases and J gave up 3 bases; unmatched junction bases: 8. The CDR3 has 14 residues. The V gene's germline CDR1 is DFQATT and CDR2 SNEGSKA (reference sequence). CDR3 DNA, as far as it was read: TGCAGTGCTAGCGACCGGACAGGATTCTACGAG. This codes for CSASDRTGFYE. In full, the CDR3 reads CSASDRTGFYEQYF.

As concerns this clone: The CDR3 end is not reached by the read, which stops 3 residues before it; the germline J gene fills it in. The V and J genes are TRBV7-6 and TRBJ1-2; TRBD1 aligns across 11 bases. The trim removed 1 base at V and 3 bases at J, leaving 7 bases unmatched. Germline V gene lookup returns CDR1 SGHVS and CDR2 FNYEAQ. The CDR3 runs 17 residues. CDR3 DNA (partial): TGTGCCAGCAGCTTAGGGATTGGACAGGGGGCTGACTATGGC. This encodes CASSLGIGQGADYG. The CDR3 in its entirety is CASSLGIGQGADYGYTF.

As concerns this clone: Read coverage stops 3 residues before the CDR3 terminus; the germline J gene supplies the remainder. This rearrangement joins TRBV7-3 to TRBJ2-4, with D maybe TRBD1 (5 bases). Germline-derived CDR1 and CDR2 are SGHTA and FQGTGA. This CDR3 has 13 amino acids. The DNA read from the CDR3 is TGTGCCAGCAGCTCTGAGTCAGGGTATGGT. It is translated as CASSSESGYG. In full, the CDR3 reads CASSSESGYGQYF.